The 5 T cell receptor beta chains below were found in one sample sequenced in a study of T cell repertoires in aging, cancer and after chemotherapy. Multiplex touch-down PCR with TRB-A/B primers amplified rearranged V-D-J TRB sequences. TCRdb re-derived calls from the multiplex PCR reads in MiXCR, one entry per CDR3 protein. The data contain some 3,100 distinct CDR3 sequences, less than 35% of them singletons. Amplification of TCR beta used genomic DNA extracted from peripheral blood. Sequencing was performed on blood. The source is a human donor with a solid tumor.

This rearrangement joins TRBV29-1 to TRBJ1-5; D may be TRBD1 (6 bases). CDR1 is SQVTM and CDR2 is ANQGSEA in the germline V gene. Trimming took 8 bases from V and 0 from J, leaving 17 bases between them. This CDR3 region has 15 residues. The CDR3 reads CSHGQRRYSNQPQHF. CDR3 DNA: TGCAGCCATGGACAGAGAAGGTATAGCAATCAGCCCCAGCATTTT.

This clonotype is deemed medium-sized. The CDR3 spells CAIGTDTQYF. The CDR3 nucleotides are TGTGCCATCGGGACCGATACGCAGTATTTT. The genes are TRBV10-3 and TRBJ2-3; D may match TRBD1 or TRBD2 (5 bases each). The CDR3 runs 10 residues. The V end lost 8 bases, the J end lost 6 bases, and 6 bases lay between the germline ends. Germline loops: CDR1 ENHRY, CDR2 SYGVKD.

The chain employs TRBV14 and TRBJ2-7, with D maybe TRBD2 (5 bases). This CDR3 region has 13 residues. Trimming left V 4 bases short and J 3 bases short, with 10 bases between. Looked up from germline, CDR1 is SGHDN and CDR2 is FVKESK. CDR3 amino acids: CASSPSGSYEQYF. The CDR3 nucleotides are TGTGCCAGCAGCCCCAGTGGGAGCTACGAGCAGTACTTC.

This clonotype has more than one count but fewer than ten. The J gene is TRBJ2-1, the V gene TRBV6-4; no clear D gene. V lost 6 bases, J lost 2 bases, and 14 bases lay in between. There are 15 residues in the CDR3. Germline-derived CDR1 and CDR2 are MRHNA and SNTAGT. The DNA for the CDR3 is TGTGCCAGCAGCGCGTCGGCCGAGCCCTACAATGAGCAGTTCTTC. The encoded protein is CASSASAEPYNEQFF.

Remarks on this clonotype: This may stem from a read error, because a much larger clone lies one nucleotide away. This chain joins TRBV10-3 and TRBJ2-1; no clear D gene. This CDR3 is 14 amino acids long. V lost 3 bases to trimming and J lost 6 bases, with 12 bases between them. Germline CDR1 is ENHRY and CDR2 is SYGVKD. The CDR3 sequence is CAISEVQSPNEQFF. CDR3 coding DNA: TGTGCCATCAGTGAAGTCCAGAGTCCCAATGAGCAGTTCTTC.